One T cell receptor (beta chain) is described in this entry. Germline V gene lookup returns CDR1 LGHNA and CDR2 YNFKEQ. This CDR3 comprises 14 residues. V shed 4 bases, J shed 5 bases, and the junction held 7 bases outside the gene matches. This record belongs to a study of blood T cell repertoires in COVID-19. Across the whole study: Italy, Spain and the United States were the sources of the convalescent and acute COVID-19 samples. PBMCs, B-cell-depleted T cells, or T cells provided the cDNA or gDNA that made up the material.

Authors' data handling: Reference gene primers were amplified, and this amplification served to estimate nucleated cell counts. Clones were sequenced by immunoSEQ multiplex PCR, and TCRdb holds only the in-frame ones, with some missing. That table supplies the V and J calls and clone size; D and trimming were determined from the DNA. The top ten clones hold around 6.2% of a sample with 25,000 to 35,000 clones, approximately 90% of them seen once. Sequencing was performed on peripheral blood. The sequence came from a human donor in a cohort sampled during active COVID-19. The chain joins TRBV4-2 to TRBJ2-5; 7 bases are a match to TRBD2. The CDR3 DNA reads TGTGCCAGCAGCCCGCGACTAGCCGGGGAGACCCAGTACTTC. Translating gives CASSPRLAGETQYF.